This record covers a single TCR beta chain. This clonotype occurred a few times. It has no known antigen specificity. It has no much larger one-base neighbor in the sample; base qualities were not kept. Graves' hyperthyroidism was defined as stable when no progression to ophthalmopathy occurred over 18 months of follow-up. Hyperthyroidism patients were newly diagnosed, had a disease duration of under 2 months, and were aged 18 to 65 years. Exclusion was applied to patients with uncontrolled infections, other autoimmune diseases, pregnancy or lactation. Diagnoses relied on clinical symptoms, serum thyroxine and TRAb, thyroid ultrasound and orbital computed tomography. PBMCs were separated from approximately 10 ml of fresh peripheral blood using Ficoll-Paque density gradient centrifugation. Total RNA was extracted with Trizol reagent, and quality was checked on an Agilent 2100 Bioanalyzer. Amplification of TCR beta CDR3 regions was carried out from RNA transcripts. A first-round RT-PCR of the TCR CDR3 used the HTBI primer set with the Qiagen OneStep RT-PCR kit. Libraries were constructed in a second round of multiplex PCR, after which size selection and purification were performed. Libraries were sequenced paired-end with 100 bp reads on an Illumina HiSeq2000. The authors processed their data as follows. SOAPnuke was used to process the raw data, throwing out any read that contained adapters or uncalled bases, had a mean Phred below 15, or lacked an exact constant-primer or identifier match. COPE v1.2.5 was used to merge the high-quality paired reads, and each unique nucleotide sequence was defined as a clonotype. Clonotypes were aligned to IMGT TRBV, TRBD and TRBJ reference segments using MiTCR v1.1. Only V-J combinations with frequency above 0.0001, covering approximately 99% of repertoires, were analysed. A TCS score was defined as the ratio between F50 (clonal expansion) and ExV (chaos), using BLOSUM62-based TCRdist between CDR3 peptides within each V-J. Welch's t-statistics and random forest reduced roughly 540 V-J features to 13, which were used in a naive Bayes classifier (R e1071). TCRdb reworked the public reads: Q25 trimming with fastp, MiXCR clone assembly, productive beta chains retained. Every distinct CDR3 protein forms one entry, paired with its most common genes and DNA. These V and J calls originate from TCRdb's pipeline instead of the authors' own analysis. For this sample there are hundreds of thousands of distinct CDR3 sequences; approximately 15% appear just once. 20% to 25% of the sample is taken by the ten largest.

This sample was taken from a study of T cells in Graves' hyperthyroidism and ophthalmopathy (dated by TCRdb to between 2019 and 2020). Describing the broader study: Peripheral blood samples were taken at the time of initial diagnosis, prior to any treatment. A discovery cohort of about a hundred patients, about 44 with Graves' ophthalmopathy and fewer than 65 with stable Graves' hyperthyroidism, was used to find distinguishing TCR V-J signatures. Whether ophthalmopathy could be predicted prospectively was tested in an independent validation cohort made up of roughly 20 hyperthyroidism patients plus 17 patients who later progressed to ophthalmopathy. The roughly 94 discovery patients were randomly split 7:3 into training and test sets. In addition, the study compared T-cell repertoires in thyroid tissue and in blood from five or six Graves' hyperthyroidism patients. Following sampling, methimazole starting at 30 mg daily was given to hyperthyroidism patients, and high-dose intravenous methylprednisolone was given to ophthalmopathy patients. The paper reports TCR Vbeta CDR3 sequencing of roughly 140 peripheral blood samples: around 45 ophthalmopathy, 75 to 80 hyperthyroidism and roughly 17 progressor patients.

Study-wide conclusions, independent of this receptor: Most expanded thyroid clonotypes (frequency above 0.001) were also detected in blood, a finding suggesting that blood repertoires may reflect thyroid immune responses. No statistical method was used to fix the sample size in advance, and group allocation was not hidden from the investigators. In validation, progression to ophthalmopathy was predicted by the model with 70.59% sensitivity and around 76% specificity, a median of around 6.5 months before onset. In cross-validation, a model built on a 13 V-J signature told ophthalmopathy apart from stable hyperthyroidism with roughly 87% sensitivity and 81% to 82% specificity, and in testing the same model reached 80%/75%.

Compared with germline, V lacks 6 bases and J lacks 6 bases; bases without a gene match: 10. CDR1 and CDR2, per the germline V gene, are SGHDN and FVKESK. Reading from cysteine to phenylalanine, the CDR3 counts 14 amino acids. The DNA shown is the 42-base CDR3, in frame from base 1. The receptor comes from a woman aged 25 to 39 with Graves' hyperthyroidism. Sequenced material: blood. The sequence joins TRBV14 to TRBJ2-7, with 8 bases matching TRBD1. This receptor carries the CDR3 CASSSSGQGGEQYF. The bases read TGTGCCAGCAGTTCCTCTGGACAGGGTGGCGAGCAGTACTTC.